One and the same sample provided the 2 T cell receptor beta chains below, sequenced in a study of monozygotic twins with inflammatory bowel disease. TCRdb reprocessed the 5' RACE reads and stores each CDR3 protein as one record, lacking DNA. The sample yields some 99,000 distinct CDR3 sequences, of which the top ten take up approximately 13%. Specimen: blood. The receptor source for this set is a human donor with ulcerative colitis or Crohn's disease, or a healthy co-twin of an affected twin (not recorded which).

The V call is TRBV20-1, the J call TRBJ2-1; absent DNA, TCRdb's TRBD1 call cannot be checked. This CDR3 has 15 amino acids. Germline CDR1 DFQATT, CDR2 SNEGSKA (reference sequence). The CDR3 sequence is CSARIAGDPYNEQFF.

The genes are TRBV1 and TRBJ2-5; TCRdb's D call, TRBD1, is unchecked because there is no DNA. TRBV1 is an annotated pseudogene. The CDR3 loop spans 21 amino acids. The CDR3 loop reads CTSGYLDRLHIDRRNQETQYF.